This TCR beta chain came from a study of persistence of HIV-infected CD4 T cells. Turning to the study itself: Donors had been on suppressive ART for a median of around 8 years.

General study findings and limits: Compared with CD3/CD28-stimulated cells, CMV- and Gag-responding cells showed lower TCRbeta richness.

Trimming removed 5 bases from V and 8 bases from J; junction bases left unmatched: 5. Germline V gene sequence: CDR1 SGHTA, CDR2 FQGNSA. CDR3 length: 13 amino acids. Concerning this clone: No antigen is known for it.

The immunoSEQ assay was version 4, run in survey mode. The protocol was immunoSEQ multiplex PCR, while the TCRdb copy is restricted to in-frame clones and leaves out a portion. The sample shows 35,000 to 50,000 clones, approximately 90% of them seen only once. This nonspecific control used anti-CD3/anti-CD28 bead stimulation of CD4+ T cells. Sorting selected CD4+ T cells upregulating both CD40 ligand and CD69. V and J are TRBV7-2 and TRBJ1-4; 7 bases are shared with TRBD1. The clonotype originates from an adult man with HIV who was CMV-seropositive. The source was CD4+ T cells sorted from PBMCs after roughly 18-hour stimulation, collected from a patient who received antiretroviral therapy. CDR3 amino acids: CASSTIRGEKLFF. CDR3 nucleotide sequence: TGTGCCAGCAGCACAATCAGGGGGGAAAAACTGTTTTTT.